The 27 T cell receptor beta chains in this list originate from one sample, sequenced in a study of shared clonotypes between healthy human individuals. Naive-designated CD8 cells lacked CD45RO, were positively enriched for CCR7, and omitted terminally differentiated effector memory CD45RA+ cells. TCRdb's copy holds only in-frame clones and misses some; the assay was immunoSEQ multiplex PCR. The table includes about 2 million clones, about 95% detected once. Sequenced material: naive CD8+ T cells sorted from blood. Receptors originate from a man in his late teens or twenties in good health.

The chain carries TRBV18 and TRBJ1-4; D might be TRBD1 (5 bases). Trimming removed 3 bases from V and 5 bases from J, with 10 bases in between. The germline V gene has CDR1 KGHSH and CDR2 LQKENI. The CDR3 spans 14 residues. The CDR3: CASSPIDSNEKLFF. CDR3 coding DNA: TGTGCCAGCTCACCTATAGACAGCAATGAAAAACTGTTTTTT.

This rearrangement joins TRBV30 to TRBJ2-7; tentative D call: TRBD1 (6 bases). The CDR3 has 16 amino acids. V was clipped by 5 bases and J by 3 bases, with 23 bases between them. CDR1 and CDR2 (germline): GTSNPN, SVGIG (reference sequence). For the CDR3, the DNA is TGTGCCTGGGGGGAGCTCCCCGGACAGCGAAACTACGAGCAGTACTTC. It encodes CAWGELPGQRNYEQYF.

The chain recombines TRBV11-2 with TRBJ2-2; maybe TRBD1 (5 bases). With 1 base removed from V and 2 bases from J, the gap between germline ends came to 20 bases. Germline assignment: CDR1 SGHAT and CDR2 FQNNGV. This CDR3 comprises 19 residues. The CDR3 loop reads CASSLGQGMNTPNTGELFF. DNA for the CDR3: TGTGCCAGCAGCTTAGGGCAGGGAATGAACACCCCAAACACCGGGGAGCTGTTTTTT.

The gene calls are TRBV6-6 and TRBJ2-1; weak D call: TRBD2 (6 bases). The CDR3 is 15 amino acids. Germline V gene data show CDR1 as MNHNY and CDR2 as SVGAGI (reference sequence). Trimming removed 6 bases from V and 9 bases from J, with 21 bases in between. CDR3 DNA: TGTGCCAGCAGCTCGAGGTCTAGCGAATCGAGTGAGCAGTTCTTC. Translation gives CASSSRSSESSEQFF.

This clone came up once. J is TRBJ2-7 and V is TRBV5-8; no reliable D call. CDR1 and CDR2 (germline): SGHTS, YDEGEE. CDR3 length: 15 amino acids. V lost 2 bases, J lost 7 bases, and 19 bases lay in between. The CDR3 sequence is CASSLVGTTRIEQYF. DNA for the CDR3: TGTGCCAGCAGCTTAGTCGGCACAACAAGGATAGAGCAGTACTTC.

The rearrangement links TRBV4-2 to TRBJ1-3; tentatively, D is TRBD1 (6 bases). Trimming removed 1 base at V and 11 bases at J, with 6 bases between. The CDR3 sequence is 11 residues long. Per the germline V gene, CDR1 is LGHNA and CDR2 is YNFKEQ. CDR3 DNA sequence: TGTGCCAGCAGCCAAGGGGGGCCCATATATTTT. The encoded protein is CASSQGGPIYF.

The chain is built from TRBV6-6 and TRBJ1-2, with a possible D match to TRBD1 (6 bases). This CDR3 has 16 residues. Deletions cut 3 bases from V and 4 bases from J, with 18 bases between. The germline CDR1 and CDR2 sequences are MNHNY and SVGAGI (reference sequence). The CDR3 spells CASSYEQGRWAYGYTF. The CDR3 coding sequence is TGTGCCAGCAGTTATGAACAGGGACGATGGGCCTATGGCTACACCTTC.

V usage is TRBV7-9 and J usage is TRBJ2-7; possible D gene TRBD2, 5 bases. The germline V and J ends were trimmed by 2 bases and 0 bases, with 11 bases remaining between them. The germline gives CDR1 SEHNR, CDR2 FQNEAQ (reference sequence). This CDR3 has 15 residues. CDR3 region: CASSLLSGFSYEQYF. The CDR3 DNA reads as TGTGCCAGCAGCTTACTTTCGGGGTTCTCCTACGAGCAGTACTTC.

The rearrangement uses TRBV5-8 and TRBJ2-1; 10 nucleotides match TRBD1. The CDR3 is 15 residues long. With 4 bases clipped from V and 4 bases from J, the junction kept 5 bases outside the gene matches. Germline CDR1 SGHTS, CDR2 YDEGEE. The CDR3 region is CASSPRDRGYNEQFF. The CDR3, as DNA: TGTGCCAGCAGCCCCCGGGACAGGGGTTACAATGAGCAGTTCTTC.

The chain employs TRBV6-5 and TRBJ1-2; unclear D gene. The germline gives CDR1 MNHEY, CDR2 SVGAGI. Between the trimmed V and J ends, which lost 0 bases and 4 bases, there was a span of 9 bases. This CDR3 comprises 14 residues. DNA of the CDR3: TGTGCCAGCAGTTACTCCGAGAGCGGCTATGGCTACACCTTC. It translates to CASSYSESGYGYTF.

This rearrangement joins TRBV10-2 to TRBJ1-2; no clear D. Germline V lookup: CDR1 WSHSY, CDR2 SAAADI. With 2 bases removed from V and 6 bases from J, the gap between germline ends came to 7 bases. There are 12 residues in the CDR3. CDR3 sequence (DNA): TGCGCCAGCAGTGAGGGCACTAATGGCTACACCTTC. Its protein is CASSEGTNGYTF.

The gene calls are TRBV29-1 and TRBJ2-7; 10 nucleotides align to TRBD2. This CDR3 comprises 18 residues. V lost 7 bases to trimming and J lost 2 bases; unmatched junction nucleotides: 20. CDR1 is SQVTM and CDR2 is ANQGSEA in the germline V gene. CDR3 in amino acids: CSGNPGQPGLAETYEQYF. Written as DNA, the CDR3 is TGCAGCGGCAATCCGGGACAGCCCGGACTAGCGGAAACCTACGAGCAGTACTTC.

The gene calls are TRBV2 and TRBJ2-2; 8 nucleotides align to TRBD2. The CDR3 has 16 amino acids. V was pared by 3 bases and J by 4 bases, with 7 bases of the junction left unmatched. Germline V gives CDR1 SNHLY, CDR2 FYNNEI. The CDR3, as DNA: TGTGCCAGCAGTGAGGATCGGGGGGGGGCCACCGGGGAGCTGTTTTTT. Encoded protein: CASSEDRGGATGELFF. Combining the CDR3 with reference TRBV2 and TRBJ2-2 gives the whole variable domain EPEVTQTPSHQVTQMGQEVILRCVPISNHLYFYWYRQILGQKVEFLVSFYNNEISEKSEIFDDQFSVERPDGSNFTLKIRSTKLEDSAMYFCASSEDRGGATGELFFGEGSRLTVL.

As concerns this clone: Other DNA sequences of this sample code for an identical CDR3. V is TRBV7-9 and J is TRBJ2-7; TRBD1 matches 10 bases. After removal of 5 bases from V and 2 bases from J, the junction contained 6 bases not matched to a gene. The CDR3 runs 15 residues. Germline values: CDR1 SEHNR, CDR2 FQNEAQ (reference sequence). The CDR3 DNA is TGTGCCAGCAGCCCTCCGGGACAGGGGACCTACGAGCAGTACTTC. It specifies CASSPPGQGTYEQYF.

The chain recombines TRBV28 with TRBJ1-5; 8 bases agree with TRBD1. Germline CDR1 reads MDHEN; CDR2 reads SYDVKM. The CDR3 loop spans 16 amino acids. After removal of 3 bases from V and 7 bases from J, the junction contained 11 bases not matched to a gene. The CDR3 region is CASSFSRGRGGQPQHF. The CDR3 nucleotides read TGTGCCAGCAGTTTTTCCAGGGGGCGCGGGGGGCAGCCCCAGCATTTT.

The rearrangement links TRBV5-4 to TRBJ2-1, with TRBD1 matching 8 bases. The CDR3 runs 13 residues. Germline-derived CDR1 and CDR2 are SGHNT and YYREEE (reference sequence). V dropped 4 bases and J dropped 9; count of bases not matched to a gene: 6. The CDR3 loop reads CASSPQGAGEQFF. The CDR3 coding sequence is TGTGCCAGCAGCCCTCAGGGGGCTGGTGAGCAGTTCTTC.

The chain has TRBV5-1 and TRBJ1-2; D call uncertain. The germline V and J ends were trimmed by 0 bases and 2 bases, with 11 bases remaining between them. The germline V gene encodes CDR1 SGHRS and CDR2 YFSETQ. The CDR3 totals 15 residues. CDR3 amino acids: CASSLESGTNYGYTF. The CDR3 DNA follows: TGCGCCAGCAGCTTGGAATCGGGCACGAACTATGGCTACACCTTC.

The rearrangement links TRBV11-2 to TRBJ1-1; D remains unclear. The CDR3 covers 12 residues. The germline CDR1 and CDR2 sequences are SGHAT and FQNNGV. The ends were cut back, 0 bases at V and 8 bases at J, with 7 bases in the middle. CDR3 in DNA: TGTGCCAGCAGCTTAGAGGTAGGGGAAGCTTTCTTT. Protein sequence: CASSLEVGEAFF.

A remark on this clone: Other DNA variants within this sample encode the same CDR3. The chain combines TRBV30 with TRBJ2-7, with D unresolved. Deletions cut 3 bases from V and 4 bases from J, with 7 bases between. The CDR3 totals 11 residues. Per germline, CDR1 GTSNPN and CDR2 SVGIG (reference sequence). CDR3 sequence (DNA): TGTGCCTGGAGGGACGGATACGAGCAGTACTTC. It codes for CAWRDGYEQYF.

Notes on this clone: This specimen includes other DNA sequences encoding the same CDR3. The V and J genes are TRBV14 and TRBJ2-1; D is uncertain. The CDR3 runs to 13 residues. The V end lost 0 bases, the J end lost 7 bases, and 7 bases lay between the germline ends. Germline-derived CDR1 and CDR2 are SGHDN and FVKESK. CDR3 amino acids: CASSQDSGNEQFF. Here the CDR3 DNA reads TGTGCCAGCAGCCAAGACTCCGGAAATGAGCAGTTCTTC.

This chain joins TRBV6-4 and TRBJ1-5; D ambiguous. The CDR3 is 11 residues long. Between the trimmed V and J ends, which lost 7 bases and 3 bases, there was a span of 4 bases. Germline V gives CDR1 MRHNA, CDR2 SNTAGT. CDR3 sequence (DNA): TGTGCCAGCAACAACAATCAGCCCCAGCATTTT. As protein: CASNNNQPQHF.

V usage is TRBV9 and J usage is TRBJ2-5; TRBD2 matches 10 bases. The V gene's germline CDR1 is SGDLS and CDR2 YYNGEE. The trim removed 4 bases at V and 4 bases at J, leaving 13 bases unmatched. The CDR3 sequence is 17 residues long. CDR3 sequence (DNA): TGTGCCAGCAGCCCCCTCTGGGTAGCGGGGGGATCAGAGACCCAGTACTTC. It encodes CASSPLWVAGGSETQYF.

The chain carries TRBV13 and TRBJ2-7; unclear D gene. V shed 5 bases and J shed 3 bases, with 14 bases lying between them. Germline values: CDR1 PRHDT, CDR2 FYEKMQ (reference sequence). The length of the CDR3 is 14 residues. CDR3 amino acids: CASSASRELYEQYF. CDR3 sequence (DNA): TGTGCCAGCAGCGCTTCTAGGGAACTCTACGAGCAGTACTTC.

The V and J genes are TRBV28 and TRBJ2-5, with TRBD1 matching over 11 bases. Losses at the gene ends were 8 bases for V and 2 bases for J; bases not matched to a gene: 1. The CDR3 runs 13 residues. Germline CDR1 and CDR2: MDHEN and SYDVKM. The CDR3: CASGDRGQETQYF. CDR3 DNA sequence: TGTGCCAGCGGGGACAGGGGGCAAGAGACCCAGTACTTC.

The gene calls are TRBV4-1 and TRBJ2-7; perhaps D is TRBD1 or TRBD2 (5 bases each). CDR3 length equals 14 residues. CDR1 is MGHRA, CDR2 YSYEKL, per germline. Trimming left V 5 bases short and J 3 bases short, with 14 bases between. CDR3 bases: TGCGCCAGCAGCACCCGGGACGGCTACTACGAGCAGTACTTC. This encodes CASSTRDGYYEQYF.

Remarks on this clone: Other nucleotide sequences from this sample produce the same CDR3. The chain is built from TRBV25-1 and TRBJ1-1; D is ambiguous. Germline CDR1 is MGHDK and CDR2 is SYGVNS. The V end was cut by 1 base, the J end by 3 bases, with 6 bases between. This CDR3 is 13 amino acids long. CDR3 loop: CASSELGYTEAFF. DNA for the CDR3: TGTGCCAGCAGTGAATTGGGGTACACTGAAGCTTTCTTT.

As regards this clone: The identical CDR3 is also encoded by other nucleotide sequences in the sample. V gene TRBV19 combines with J gene TRBJ2-1, with TRBD1 matching over 7 bases. Germline assignment: CDR1 LNHDA and CDR2 SQIVND (reference sequence). The CDR3 has 13 residues. The trim removed 11 bases at V and 6 bases at J, leaving 10 bases unmatched. For the CDR3, the DNA is TGTGCCTCTTCCGAGGCAGGGGGCAATGAGCAGTTCTTC. This sequence encodes CASSEAGGNEQFF. Looking up the rest from reference TRBV19 and TRBJ2-1 gives the full variable domain: DGGITQSPKYLFRKEGQNVTLSCEQNLNHDAMYWYRQDPGQGLRLIYYSQIVNDFQKGDIAEGYSVSREKKESFPLTVTSAQKNPTAFYLCASSEAGGNEQFFGPGTRLTVL.